The 10 T cell receptor beta chains listed next were all sequenced from one sample in a study of T cells after yellow fever vaccination. TCRdb called the 5' RACE reads again in MiXCR, with one record for every CDR3 protein. The sample yields 500,000 to 650,000 distinct CDR3 sequences, roughly 17% seen once. The material sequenced was PBMCs, taken 5 to 6 days after the first yellow fever vaccination. Receptors were obtained from a young man who received the YFV17D yellow fever vaccine.

This clonotype appeared a few times. The genes are TRBV10-1 and TRBJ2-2, with D unclear. Trimming cost V 0 bases and J 7 bases, with 12 bases left between them. Germline CDR1 is WNHNN and CDR2 is SYGVQD (reference sequence). The CDR3 runs 15 residues. The CDR3 DNA is TGCGCCAGCAGTGAGTCGAATGAACGAGGCGGGGAGCTGTTTTTT. Its protein is CASSESNERGGELFF.

This chain uses TRBV7-2 with TRBJ2-3, with 12 bases matching TRBD2. CDR3 size: 16 residues. V shed 3 bases and J 4 bases; nucleotides not matched to a gene: 5. Germline loops: CDR1 SGHTA, CDR2 FQGNSA. CDR3 nucleotide sequence: TGTGCCAGCAGCTTTTCTAGCGGGGGGGAGGCAGATACGCAGTATTTT. Translating gives CASSFSSGGEADTQYF.

The chain's CDR3 is CASSNRNQETQYF. The DNA of the CDR3 is TGTGCCAGTAGTAACAGGAACCAAGAGACCCAGTACTTC. The rearrangement joins TRBV19 to TRBJ2-5; D is perhaps TRBD1 (5 bases). The V gene lost 4 bases and the J gene lost 0 bases, with 6 bases spanning the gap. The CDR3 is 13 residues long. Germline V CDR1 and CDR2: LNHDA, SQIVND (reference sequence).

This chain links TRBV29-1 with TRBJ2-5; 7 bases line up with TRBD2. This CDR3 is 15 amino acids long. Trimming cost V 2 bases and J 5 bases; bases outside gene matches: 11. Germline-derived CDR1 and CDR2 are SQVTM and ANQGSEA. CDR3 in amino acids: CSVENGGDAWETQYF. CDR3 DNA: TGCAGCGTTGAAAATGGGGGGGATGCCTGGGAGACCCAGTACTTC.

CDR3 residues: CASSRRDFSGANVLTF. In DNA, the CDR3 is TGCGCCAGCAGCCGTAGGGATTTCTCTGGGGCCAACGTCCTGACTTTC. The chain uses TRBV4-1 and TRBJ2-6; D uncertain. The CDR3 is made up of 16 amino acids. Germline-derived CDR1 and CDR2 are MGHRA and YSYEKL. Trimming took 4 bases from V and 0 from J, leaving 10 bases between them.

This chain uses TRBV9 with TRBJ2-5; 15 nucleotides align to TRBD2. CDR3 length equals 16 residues. Germline V CDR1 and CDR2: SGDLS, YYNGEE. The trim removed 4 bases at V and 5 bases at J, leaving 6 bases unmatched. For the CDR3, the DNA is TGTGCCAGCAGCCTCGGGACTAGCGGGGGGATTGAGACCCAGTACTTC. Protein product: CASSLGTSGGIETQYF.

This clonotype has at least ten counts. The V gene is TRBV4-3, the J gene TRBJ2-2, with D hard to call. The germline gives CDR1 LGHNA, CDR2 YSLEER. With 0 bases removed from V and 2 bases from J, the gap between germline ends came to 4 bases. The length of the CDR3 is 14 residues. The CDR3 DNA sequence: TGCGCCAGCAGCCAAGAAAGTAACACCGGGGAGCTGTTTTTT. Its protein is CASSQESNTGELFF.

This clonotype has more than one count but fewer than ten. This chain connects TRBV6-2 or TRBV6-3 to TRBJ2-1; 9 bases agree with TRBD2. The CDR3 loop spans 16 amino acids. Germline values: CDR1 MNHEY, CDR2 SVGEGT. Trimming took 6 bases from V and 3 from J; bases not matched to a gene: 9. CDR3 sequence reads: CASRPPLAGRYNEQFF. CDR3 coding DNA: TGTGCCAGCAGACCCCCGCTAGCGGGGCGCTACAATGAGCAGTTCTTC.

This clonotype was counted between two and nine times. The J gene is TRBJ2-7, the V gene TRBV12-3 or TRBV12-4; D is unresolved. The CDR3 has 13 amino acids. V lost 6 bases and J 0 bases, leaving 9 bases between the germline ends. CDR3 loop: CASSFTPSYEQYF. As DNA, the CDR3 is TGTGCCAGCAGCTTTACCCCCTCCTACGAGCAGTACTTC.

The CDR3 DNA sequence: TGCGCCAGCAGGTCCACCCTAGCGGGGGGCGTAGAAGAGACCCAGTACTTC. It specifies CASRSTLAGGVEETQYF. The J gene is TRBJ2-5, the V gene TRBV5-1, with 11 bases matching TRBD2. Unmatched junction bases numbered 12, after V lost 5 bases and J lost 3 bases. This CDR3 spans 17 amino acids. Germline V gene data show CDR1 as SGHRS and CDR2 as YFSETQ.